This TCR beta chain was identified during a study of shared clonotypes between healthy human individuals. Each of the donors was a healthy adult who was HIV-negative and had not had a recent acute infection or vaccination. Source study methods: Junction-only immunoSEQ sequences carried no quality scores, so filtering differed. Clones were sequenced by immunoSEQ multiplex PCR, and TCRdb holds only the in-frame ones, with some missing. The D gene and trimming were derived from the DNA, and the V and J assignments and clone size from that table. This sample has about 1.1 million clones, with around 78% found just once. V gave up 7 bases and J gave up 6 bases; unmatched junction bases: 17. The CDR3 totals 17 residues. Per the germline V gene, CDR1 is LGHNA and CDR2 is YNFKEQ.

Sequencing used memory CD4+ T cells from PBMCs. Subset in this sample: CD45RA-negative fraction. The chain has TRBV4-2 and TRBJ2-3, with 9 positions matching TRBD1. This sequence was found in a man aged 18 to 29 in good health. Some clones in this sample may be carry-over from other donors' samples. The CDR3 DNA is TGTGCCAGCACCTCCCGGTGGGGGACAGGGCTAAGGGATACGCAGTATTTT. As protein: CASTSRWGTGLRDTQYF.